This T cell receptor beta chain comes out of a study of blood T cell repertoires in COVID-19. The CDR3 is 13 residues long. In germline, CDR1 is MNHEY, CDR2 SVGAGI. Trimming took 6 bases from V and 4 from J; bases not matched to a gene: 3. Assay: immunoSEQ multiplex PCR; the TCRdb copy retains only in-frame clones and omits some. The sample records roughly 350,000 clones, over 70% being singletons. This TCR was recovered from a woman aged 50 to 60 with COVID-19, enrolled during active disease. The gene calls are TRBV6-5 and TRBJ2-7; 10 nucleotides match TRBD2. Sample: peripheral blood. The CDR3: CASSASGSYEQYF. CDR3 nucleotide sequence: TGTGCCAGCAGCGCTAGCGGGAGTTACGAGCAGTACTTC.